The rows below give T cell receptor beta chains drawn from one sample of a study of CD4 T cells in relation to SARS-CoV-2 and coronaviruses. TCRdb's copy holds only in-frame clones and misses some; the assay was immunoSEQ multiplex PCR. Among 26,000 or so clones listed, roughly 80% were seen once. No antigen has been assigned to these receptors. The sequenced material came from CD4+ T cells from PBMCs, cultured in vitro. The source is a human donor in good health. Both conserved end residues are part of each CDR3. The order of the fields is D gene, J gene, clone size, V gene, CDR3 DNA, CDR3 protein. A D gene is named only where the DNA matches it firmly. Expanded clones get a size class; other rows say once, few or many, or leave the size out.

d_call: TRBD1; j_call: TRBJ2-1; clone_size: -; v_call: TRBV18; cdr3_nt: TGTGCCAGCTCACCAGGGACAGGGTCCTACAATGAGCAGTTCTTC; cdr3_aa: CASSPGTGSYNEQFF
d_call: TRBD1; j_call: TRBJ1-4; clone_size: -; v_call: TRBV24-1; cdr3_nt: TGTGCCACCTACAGGGGGGGGAAACTGTTTTTT; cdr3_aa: CATYRGGKLFF
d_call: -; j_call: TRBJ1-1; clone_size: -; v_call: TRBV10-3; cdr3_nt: TGTGCCATGGGTCGGAGCCCGAACACTGAAGCTTTCTTT; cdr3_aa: CAMGRSPNTEAFF
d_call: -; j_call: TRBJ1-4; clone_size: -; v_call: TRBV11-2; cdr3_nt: TGTGCCAGCAGCTTAGCAGTACGCGAAAAACTGTTTTTT; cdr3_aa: CASSLAVREKLFF
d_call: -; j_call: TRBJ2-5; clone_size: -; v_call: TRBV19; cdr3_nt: TGTGCCAGTAGTCAGGGTGTGAAAGAGACCCAGTACTTC; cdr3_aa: CASSQGVKETQYF
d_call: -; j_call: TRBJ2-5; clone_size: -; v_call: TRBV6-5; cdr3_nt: TGTGCCAGCAACCCCGGGGCACAAGAGACCCAGTACTTC; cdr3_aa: CASNPGAQETQYF
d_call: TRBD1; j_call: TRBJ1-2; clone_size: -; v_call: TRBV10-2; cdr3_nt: TGCGTCACCGGGACAGGAACTAACTATGGCTACACCTTC; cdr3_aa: CVTGTGTNYGYTF
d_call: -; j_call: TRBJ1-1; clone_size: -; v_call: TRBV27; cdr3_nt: TGTGCCAGCAGTTTGCAGGGTATGAACACTGAAGCTTTCTTT; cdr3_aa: CASSLQGMNTEAFF
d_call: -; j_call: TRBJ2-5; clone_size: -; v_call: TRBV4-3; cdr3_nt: TGCGCCAGCAGCCAAGGGACACTCGAGGCGGGAGAGACCCAGTACTTC; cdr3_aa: CASSQGTLEAGETQYF
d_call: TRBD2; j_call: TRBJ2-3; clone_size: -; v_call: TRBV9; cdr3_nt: TGTGCCAGCAGCGTAATCGGGGGGGCCACAGATACGCAGTATTTT; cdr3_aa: CASSVIGGATDTQYF
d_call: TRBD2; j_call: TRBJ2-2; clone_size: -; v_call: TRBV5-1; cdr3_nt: TGCGCCAGCAGCTCCCCCGGGACTAGCGGGATCGCCGGGGAGCTGTTTTTT; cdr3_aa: CASSSPGTSGIAGELFF
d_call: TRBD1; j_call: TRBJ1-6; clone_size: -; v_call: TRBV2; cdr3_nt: TGTGCCAGCAGTGCCCTCGGGCCAGGGGGTAATTCACCCCTCCACTTT; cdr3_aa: CASSALGPGGNSPLHF
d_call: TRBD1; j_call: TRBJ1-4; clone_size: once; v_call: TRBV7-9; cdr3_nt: TGTGCCAGCAGCTTACAATTTGGGACAGGGGTCGGAAAACTGTTTTTT; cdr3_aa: CASSLQFGTGVGKLFF
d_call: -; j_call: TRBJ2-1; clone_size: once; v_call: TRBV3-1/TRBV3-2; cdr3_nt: TGTGCCAGCAGCCTTGGGTCAACTACTTACAATGAGCAGTTCTTC; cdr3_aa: CASSLGSTTYNEQFF
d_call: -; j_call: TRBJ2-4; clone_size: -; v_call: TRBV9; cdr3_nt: TGTGCCAGCAGCGCATCTCTCAGGGGAGGAAAAAACATTCAGTACTTC; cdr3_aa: CASSASLRGGKNIQYF
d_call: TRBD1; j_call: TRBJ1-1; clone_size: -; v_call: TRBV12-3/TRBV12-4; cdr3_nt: TGTGCCAGCAGAGCAGGGGGGAGGACTGAAGCTTTCTTT; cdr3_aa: CASRAGGRTEAFF
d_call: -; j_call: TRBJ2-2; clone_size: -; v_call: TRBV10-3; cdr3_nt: TGTGCCATCACCAGGGGACCCAGATCGACTACGAACACCGGGGAGCTGTTTTTT; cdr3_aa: CAITRGPRSTTNTGELFF
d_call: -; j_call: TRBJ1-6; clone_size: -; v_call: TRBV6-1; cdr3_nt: TGTGCCAGCAGTGAAGGTAGGGAAGGAAATTCACCCCTCCACTTT; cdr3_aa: CASSEGREGNSPLHF
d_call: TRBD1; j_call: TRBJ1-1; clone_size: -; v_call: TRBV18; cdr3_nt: TGTGCCAGCTCACGGCAGGGGGCGGCTTTGAACACTGAAGCTTTCTTT; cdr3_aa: CASSRQGAALNTEAFF
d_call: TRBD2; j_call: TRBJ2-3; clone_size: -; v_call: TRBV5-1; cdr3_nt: TGCGCCAGCAGTTCTCTGGCGGGGGGGCCCCCGGATACGCAGTATTTT; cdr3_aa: CASSSLAGGPPDTQYF
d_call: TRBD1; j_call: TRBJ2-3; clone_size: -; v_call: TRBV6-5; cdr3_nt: TGTGCCAGCAGTCGGACAGGGGAGCACGCAGATACGCAGTATTTT; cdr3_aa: CASSRTGEHADTQYF
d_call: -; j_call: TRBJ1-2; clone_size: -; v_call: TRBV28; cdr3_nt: TGTGCCAGCAGTACCCATCCGGGACGGAAAAACTATGGCTACACCTTC; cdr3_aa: CASSTHPGRKNYGYTF
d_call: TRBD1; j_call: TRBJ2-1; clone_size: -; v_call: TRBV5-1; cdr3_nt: TGCGCCAGCAGCTTGGAGGGACAGGGGGTGAGGGAGCAGTTCTTC; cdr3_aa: CASSLEGQGVREQFF
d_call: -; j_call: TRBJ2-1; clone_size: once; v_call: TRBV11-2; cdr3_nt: TGTGCCAGCAGCTTTGCACAACCCCTGGAGTACAATGAGCAGTTCTTC; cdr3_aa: CASSFAQPLEYNEQFF
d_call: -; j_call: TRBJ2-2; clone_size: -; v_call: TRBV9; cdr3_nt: TGTGCCAGCAGCGTAGGGGCGGGGACCGGGGAGCTGTTTTTT; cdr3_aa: CASSVGAGTGELFF
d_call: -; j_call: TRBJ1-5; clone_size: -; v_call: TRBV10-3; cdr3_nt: TGTGCCACCCGGGACGGTAATCAGCCCCAGCATTTT; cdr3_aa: CATRDGNQPQHF
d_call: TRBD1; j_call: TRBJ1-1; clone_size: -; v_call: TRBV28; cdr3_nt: TGTGCCAGCACTCTGACAGGGGTTACTGAAGCTTTCTTT; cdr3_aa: CASTLTGVTEAFF
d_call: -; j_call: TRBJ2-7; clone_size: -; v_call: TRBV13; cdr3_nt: TGTGCCAGCAGCTCCTCGAGAACCCGGGGAGCGGTCTACGAGCAGTACTTC; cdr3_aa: CASSSSRTRGAVYEQYF
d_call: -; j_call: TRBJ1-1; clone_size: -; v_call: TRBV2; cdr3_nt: TGTGCCAGCAGTGAAACGATGCGGAACACTGAAGCTTTCTTT; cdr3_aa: CASSETMRNTEAFF
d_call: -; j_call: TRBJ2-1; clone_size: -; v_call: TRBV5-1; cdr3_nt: TGCGCCAGCAGCCTAATACAGGGAATAAGCTCCTACAATGAGCAGTTCTTC; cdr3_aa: CASSLIQGISSYNEQFF
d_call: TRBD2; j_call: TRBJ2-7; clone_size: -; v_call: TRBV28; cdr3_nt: TGTGCCAGCACCCCGGGGGGGGCTGCCTACGAGCAGTACTTC; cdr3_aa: CASTPGGAAYEQYF
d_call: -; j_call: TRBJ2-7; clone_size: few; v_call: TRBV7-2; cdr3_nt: TGTGCCAGCAGCCCGAGAGGAGCCTACGAGCAGTACTTC; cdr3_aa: CASSPRGAYEQYF
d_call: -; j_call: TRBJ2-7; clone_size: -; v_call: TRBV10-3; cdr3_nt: TGTGCCATCAGTGAAATATCCTACGAGCAGTACTTC; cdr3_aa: CAISEISYEQYF
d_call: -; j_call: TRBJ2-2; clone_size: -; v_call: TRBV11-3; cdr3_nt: TGTGCCAGCAGCTTTCTGAACGGGGAGCTGTTTTTT; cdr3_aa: CASSFLNGELFF
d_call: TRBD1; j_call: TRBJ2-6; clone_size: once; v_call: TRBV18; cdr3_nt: TGTGCCAGCTCGGCGGGACAGGTTTCTCCTGGGGCCAACGTCCTGACTTTC; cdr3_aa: CASSAGQVSPGANVLTF
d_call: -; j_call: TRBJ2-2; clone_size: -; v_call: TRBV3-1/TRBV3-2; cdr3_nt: TGTGCCAGCAGCCCCCAAGGTCGGCAGGGTAACACCGGGGAGCTGTTTTTT; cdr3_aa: CASSPQGRQGNTGELFF
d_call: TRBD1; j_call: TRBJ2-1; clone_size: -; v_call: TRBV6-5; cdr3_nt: TGTGCCAGCAGTTACTCTACAGGGGGGTATCATGAGCAGTTCTTC; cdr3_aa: CASSYSTGGYHEQFF
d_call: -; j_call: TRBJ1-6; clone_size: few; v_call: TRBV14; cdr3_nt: TGTGCCAGCAGCCAAGGCCTTGAAGGGGGGGGGAATAATTCACCCCTCCACTTT; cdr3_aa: CASSQGLEGGGNNSPLHF
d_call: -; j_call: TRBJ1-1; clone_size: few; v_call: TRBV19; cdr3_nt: TGTGCCAGTAGTATGTTTGGCCAGGACAGCCTTACTCGTAGGGCTTTCTTT; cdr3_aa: CASSMFGQDSLTRRAFF
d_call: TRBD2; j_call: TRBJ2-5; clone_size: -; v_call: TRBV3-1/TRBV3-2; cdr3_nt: TGTGCCAGCAGCCGTAGCGGGACGTGGTACCAAGAGACCCAGTACTTC; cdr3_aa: CASSRSGTWYQETQYF
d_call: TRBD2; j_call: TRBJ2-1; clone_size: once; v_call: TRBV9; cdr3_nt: TGTGCCAGCAGCGTAGGCCGGATCCTTTCGGGGGGGAAGCAGTTCTTC; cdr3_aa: CASSVGRILSGGKQFF
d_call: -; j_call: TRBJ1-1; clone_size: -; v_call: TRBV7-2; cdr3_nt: TGTGCCAGCAGCTTGGGCCCGGGGGGGAACACTGAAGCTTTCTTT; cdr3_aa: CASSLGPGGNTEAFF
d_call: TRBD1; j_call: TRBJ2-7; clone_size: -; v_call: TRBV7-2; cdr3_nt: TGTGCCAGCAGCTTAGGCGATGGACAGGGTTACGAGCAGTACTTC; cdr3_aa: CASSLGDGQGYEQYF
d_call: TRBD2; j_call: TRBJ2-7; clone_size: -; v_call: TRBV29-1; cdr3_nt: TGCAGCGTTGGGACTAGCGGGAGCTACGAGCAGTACTTC; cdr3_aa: CSVGTSGSYEQYF